The rows below give T cell receptor beta chains drawn from one sample of a study of T cell clones after liver transplantation. Sequencing used immunoSEQ multiplex PCR; TCRdb keeps in-frame clones, though not all of them. The sample yields more than 95,000 clones, roughly four fifths seen once. The sample here was CD4+ T cells from blood, taken before liver transplant. The receptors were gathered from a human donor who received a liver transplant. Both conserved end residues are part of each CDR3. Each record gives: CDR3 protein, J gene, V gene.

CASSVGRLIDEQYF	TRBJ2-7	TRBV6-1
CASSPSRTRNEKLFF	TRBJ1-4	TRBV5-4
CASSQAGGRYGYTF	TRBJ1-2	TRBV11-1
CSVWTGEGYTF	TRBJ1-2	TRBV29-1
CASTSRTSGTSKNIQYF	TRBJ2-4	TRBV10-2
CASSSGGGQYYQPQHF	TRBJ1-5	TRBV28
CASSLAGGPNEQFF	TRBJ2-1	TRBV7-7
CASKGQGAREQYF	TRBJ2-7	TRBV6-5
CASSESAGQGLYGYTF	TRBJ1-2	TRBV2
CASSYVAGESDTQYF	TRBJ2-3	TRBV6-5
CASSDKANPGDTQYF	TRBJ2-3	TRBV2
CATSYRGNEQFF	TRBJ2-1	TRBV19
CASRLRAGKYEQYF	TRBJ2-7	TRBV19
CSVGRGQGGELFF	TRBJ2-2	TRBV29-1
CASSPRQGLYSEQFF	TRBJ2-1	TRBV14
CASSEQGLNEQFF	TRBJ2-1	TRBV2
CASSYIGNYEQYF	TRBJ2-7	TRBV6-6
CASSLIPGPQHF	TRBJ1-5	TRBV27
CASSYSGAGRLEKLFF	TRBJ1-4	TRBV6-6
CASSLGVAGGSYNEQFF	TRBJ2-1	TRBV7-9
CATRRDNKYTEAFF	TRBJ1-1	TRBV15
CATSRDPTRGEQFF	TRBJ2-1	TRBV15
CASSPPRDRAGRETQYF	TRBJ2-5	TRBV5-6
CSVDPRGGNTDTQYF	TRBJ2-3	TRBV29-1
CASSLPPRGYTF	TRBJ1-2	TRBV18
CASSSRSVMNTEAFF	TRBJ1-1	TRBV7-9
CAWNSQGAGGTQYF	TRBJ2-3	TRBV30
CASSQQPEETQYF	TRBJ2-5	TRBV6-1
CASSPGQEGIATNEKLFF	TRBJ1-4	TRBV7-9
CASSYVRSGSTEAFF	TRBJ1-1	TRBV6-5
CASSQYDRGNTEAFF	TRBJ1-1	TRBV5-6
CASSPPLNLRNTEAFF	TRBJ1-1	TRBV5-5
CASSGTRFGGDTQYF	TRBJ2-3	TRBV11-2
CASSLAGVNEQFF	TRBJ2-1	TRBV11-1
CASSSDRGYNEQFF	TRBJ2-1	TRBV7-2
CASSQEVGGPGANVLTF	TRBJ2-6	TRBV4-2
CASSTDRVSSYEQYF	TRBJ2-7	TRBV7-9
CASSESSRRRLEQYF	TRBJ2-7	TRBV10-1
CASSAQGRYEQYF	TRBJ2-7	TRBV27
CASSLVGQYNSPLHF	TRBJ1-6	TRBV7-8
CATLPFLQNGYTF	TRBJ1-2	TRBV28
CASSLSRGGRVGEQFF	TRBJ2-1	TRBV5-1
CASSLGLAGNYEQYF	TRBJ2-7	TRBV7-2
CASSPGGQGTSGNTIYF	TRBJ1-3	TRBV5-4
CASSYSKWSPLHF	TRBJ1-6	TRBV6-6
CASTYYGNEQFF	TRBJ2-1	TRBV28
CASSSGQGPPNEKLFF	TRBJ1-4	TRBV9
CASTPGVSDYGYTF	TRBJ1-2	TRBV9
CASSTDRAPYNEQFF	TRBJ2-1	TRBV2
CASSQQGMNTEAFF	TRBJ1-1	TRBV28